The present TCR beta chain was sequenced within a study of beta chain features in type 1 diabetes (dated by TCRdb to the late 2010s). Notes on the research overall: Patients and healthy donors did not differ in mean age, gender distribution, total cell number or subset yield. A total of about 100 million sorted cells were examined across all samples, and RNA yield correlated strongly with the number of cells per subset. In the study, TCRB repertoires of sorted circulating CD4+ T cell subsets from recently diagnosed type 1 diabetes patients were compared with those of matched healthy donors. Naive and central memory subsets were obtained from all 30 or so donors, but regulatory and stem cell-like memory subsets were isolated from only 8 patients and about 8 healthy donors.

The sample holds a few counts of this clone. The antigen this receptor binds is unknown. The record has no base qualities; no much larger clone is one base away. Results the study describes overall, beyond this receptor: At VDJ recombination sites, patients with type 1 diabetes made fewer insertions and deleted more nucleotides, a pattern implying thymic rearrangement abnormalities. PCR might favor shorter templates, but patient and control samples were amplified and corrected together, so any skew would affect both groups equally. Because cDNA was sequenced instead of genomic DNA, activated cells with high expression could be over-represented, although the groups did not differ in activation or CD3 levels. A moderate but significant shortening of TCRB CDR3 length was observed in type 1 diabetes patients in all four CD4+ subsets. Naive, central memory and regulatory TCRB repertoires appeared to be more alike among patients than among healthy donors. HLA sub-analyses involved small numbers of individuals, so any influence of HLA type on TCRB rearrangement remained unresolved.

The entire isolated RNA was reverse transcribed using the High Capacity cDNA Reverse Transcription Kit, and thus expressed TCRB transcripts were sequenced. Deep immunoSEQ sequencing was applied to naive, central memory and regulatory T cell samples, giving an average of approximately 3.8 million total reads per sample. After sorted cells were lysed in RLT buffer, RNA was extracted with DNase-treated RNeasy Micro or Mini kits, with the choice depending on cell number. To prevent cross-contamination, every cell subset was processed on its own, while patient and healthy donor samples were processed together. The immunoSEQ multiplex PCR was used to amplify TCRB sequences from cDNA, yielding 87-bp fragments that span the CDR3 region. Sequencing of the amplicons was done on the Illumina HiSeq platform. Per the authors' processing: Synthetic template baselines were used to correct PCR bias computationally, reads within Hamming distance 2 were collapsed together, and singletons that could not be merged were discarded. Reads were aligned against IMGT to assign V, D and J genes, CDR3 length and insertions or deletions at six rearrangement sites. Within each subset, clonotype counts were normalized to the number of sorted cells before true diversity and Gini coefficients were calculated with the tcR R package. Repertoire sharing was quantified using the overlap coefficient calculated on TCRB nucleotide sequences. Out-of-frame TCRB sequences from naive cells were analyzed as a proxy for the pre-selection repertoire. This is the immuneACCESS table as TCRdb keeps it, with only in-frame sequences that have V and J called. A part of the clones is gone; compared with another copy, unresolved V genes explain less than half, and the rest is unexplained. Clone size and the V and J calls come from that table; the DNA yielded D and trimming. Here the sample has 500,000 to 700,000 clones; less than 20% occur a single time. The ten biggest clones cover approximately 0.093% of the sample.

From each donor, a single peripheral blood sample of approximately 0.11 L on average was drawn into heparinised tubes. A BD FACSAria II was used to sort naive, central memory, regulatory and stem cell-like memory CD4+ T cells with a panel that included CD45RO, CCR7, CD25, CD127, CD95 and CD27. All sorted populations exceeded 98% purity. PBMCs were isolated immediately by Lymphoprep density gradient centrifugation and stained directly without culture. So that batch effects would be minimized, each experiment stained and sorted samples in pairs, pairing one healthy donor with one patient. The CDR3 spans 15 residues, from the cysteine through the phenylalanine. The entry retains the CDR3 DNA only, 45 bases that are in frame from base 1. From the germline V gene, CDR1 is SGHRS and CDR2 is YFSETQ. V loses 2 bases, J loses 2 bases, and the germline ends lie 11 bases apart.

The sequencing input was naive CD4+ T cells from blood. The label giving this sample's cell subset or site can be read as: true naive CD4+ T cells. This receptor was taken from a man aged 18 to 30 in good health. The chain uses TRBV5-1 and TRBJ2-1, with TRBD2 tentatively as D gene (6 bases match). The DNA sequence is as follows: TGCGCCAGCAGCTTACTCGGGAGAACCTACAATGAGCAGTTCTTC. This codes for CASSLLGRTYNEQFF.